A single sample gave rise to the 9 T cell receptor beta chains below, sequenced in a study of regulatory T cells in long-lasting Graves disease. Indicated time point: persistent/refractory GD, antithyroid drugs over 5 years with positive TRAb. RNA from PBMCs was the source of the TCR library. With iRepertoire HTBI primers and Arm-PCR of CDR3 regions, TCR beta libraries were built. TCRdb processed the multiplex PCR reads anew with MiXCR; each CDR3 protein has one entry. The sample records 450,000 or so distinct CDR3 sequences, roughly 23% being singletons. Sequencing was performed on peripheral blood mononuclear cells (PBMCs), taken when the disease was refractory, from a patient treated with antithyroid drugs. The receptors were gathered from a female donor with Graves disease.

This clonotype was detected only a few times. Here the CDR3 reads CASSYSVGLIYEQYF. CDR3 nucleotide sequence: TGTGCCAGCAGTTACTCGGTGGGACTTATCTACGAGCAGTACTTC. The gene calls are TRBV6-5 and TRBJ2-7, with a weak D call TRBD2 (6 bases). V dropped 0 bases and J dropped 3 bases, with 12 bases sitting between them. The CDR3 runs to 15 residues. CDR1 MNHEY and CDR2 SVGAGI come from the germline V gene.

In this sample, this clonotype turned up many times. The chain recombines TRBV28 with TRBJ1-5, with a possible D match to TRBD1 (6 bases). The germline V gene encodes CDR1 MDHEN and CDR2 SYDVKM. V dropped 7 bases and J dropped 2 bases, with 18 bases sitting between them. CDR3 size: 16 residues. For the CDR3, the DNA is TGTGCCAGCAATCTTAATGCAGGGGTAGGCAATCAGCCCCAGCATTTT. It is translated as CASNLNAGVGNQPQHF.

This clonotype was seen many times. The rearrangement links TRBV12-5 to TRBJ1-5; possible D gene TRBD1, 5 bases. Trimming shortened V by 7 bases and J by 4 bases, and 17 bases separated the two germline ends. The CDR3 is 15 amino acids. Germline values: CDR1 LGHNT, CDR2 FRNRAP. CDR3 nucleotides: TGTGCTAGTGCCCCCGGGGGGGTGGGGAATCAGCCCCAGCATTTT. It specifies CASAPGGVGNQPQHF.

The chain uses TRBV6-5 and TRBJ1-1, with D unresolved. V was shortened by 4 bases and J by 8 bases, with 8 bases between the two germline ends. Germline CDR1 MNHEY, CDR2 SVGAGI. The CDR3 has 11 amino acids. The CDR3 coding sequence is TGTGCCAGCAGTTCTCGGTTGGAAGCTTTCTTT. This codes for CASSSRLEAFF.

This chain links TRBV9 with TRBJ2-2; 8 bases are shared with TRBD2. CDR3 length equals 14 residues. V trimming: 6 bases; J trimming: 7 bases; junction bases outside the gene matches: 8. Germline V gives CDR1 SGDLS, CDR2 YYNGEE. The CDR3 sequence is CASTISGIGGELFF. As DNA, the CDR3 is TGTGCCAGCACCATTAGCGGGATTGGCGGGGAGCTGTTTTTT.

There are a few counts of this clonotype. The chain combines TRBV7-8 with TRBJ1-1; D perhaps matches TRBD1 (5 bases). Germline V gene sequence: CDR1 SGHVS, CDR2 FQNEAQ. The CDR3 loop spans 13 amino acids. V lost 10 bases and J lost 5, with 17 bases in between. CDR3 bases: TGTGCCACATTCACGGGGCTTCTGACTGAAGCTTTCTTT. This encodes CATFTGLLTEAFF.

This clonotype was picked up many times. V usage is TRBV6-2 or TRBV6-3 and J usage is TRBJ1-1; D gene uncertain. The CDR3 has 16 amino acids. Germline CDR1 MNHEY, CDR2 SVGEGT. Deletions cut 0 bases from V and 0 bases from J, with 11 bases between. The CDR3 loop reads CASSYSRELMNTEAFF. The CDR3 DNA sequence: TGTGCCAGCAGTTACTCGAGGGAACTCATGAACACTGAAGCTTTCTTT.

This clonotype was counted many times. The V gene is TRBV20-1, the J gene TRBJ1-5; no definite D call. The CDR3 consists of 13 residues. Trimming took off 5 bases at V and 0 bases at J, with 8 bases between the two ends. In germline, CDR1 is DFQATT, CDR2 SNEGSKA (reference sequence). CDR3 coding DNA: TGCAGTGCTGGACTTTATAGCAATCAGCCCCAGCATTTT. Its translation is CSAGLYSNQPQHF.

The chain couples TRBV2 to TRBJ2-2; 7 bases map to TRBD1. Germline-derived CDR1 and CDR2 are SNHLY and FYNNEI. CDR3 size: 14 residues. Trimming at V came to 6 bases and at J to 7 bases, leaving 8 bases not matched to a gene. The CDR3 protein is CASRKQGLGGELFF. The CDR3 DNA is TGTGCCAGCAGGAAACAGGGGTTAGGCGGGGAGCTGTTTTTT.